Listed below are T cell receptor beta chains from one sample, sequenced in a study of cytomegalovirus exposure and HLA in healthy donors. Profiling relied on immunoSEQ multiplex PCR, and the TCRdb table lists in-frame clones only, not all of them. The sample records about 140,000 clones, roughly 87% being singletons. The specimen sequenced was PBMCs. The receptors shown here come from a man younger than 35 in good health and CMV-seropositive. CDR3s include the opening cysteine and the closing phenylalanine or tryptophan. Each record gives: clone size, J gene, D gene, V gene, CDR3 protein, CDR3 DNA. The D gene is left open where the match is weak. Only part of the rows carry a size: once, few, many, or a class if the clone is expanded.

>NA|TRBJ1-5|NA|TRBV6-1
CASSEGWAGGGQPQHF
TGTGCCAGCAGTGAAGGATGGGCCGGAGGAGGTCAGCCCCAGCATTTT
>NA|TRBJ2-5|TRBD2|TRBV27
CASSFRRSGGQETQYF
TGTGCCAGCAGTTTCCGTCGTTCGGGAGGCCAAGAGACCCAGTACTTC
>NA|TRBJ2-2|TRBD1|TRBV5-1
CASSPNRGTGELFF
TGCGCCAGCAGCCCCAACAGGGGTACCGGGGAGCTGTTTTTT
>few|TRBJ1-1|NA|TRBV14
CASSYGVNTEAFF
TGTGCCAGCAGCTACGGGGTGAACACTGAAGCTTTCTTT
>NA|TRBJ1-3|NA|TRBV6-6
CASRDISSGNTIYF
TGTGCCAGCAGGGACATATCCTCTGGAAACACCATATATTTT
>NA|TRBJ2-7|NA|TRBV6-1
CASSGADGVYEQYF
TGTGCCAGCAGTGGGGCGGACGGGGTCTACGAGCAGTACTTC
>NA|TRBJ2-3|TRBD2|TRBV5-1
CASSLRGLAQRTDTQYF
TGCGCCAGCAGCTTGAGGGGACTAGCTCAAAGAACAGATACGCAGTATTTT
>once|TRBJ2-7|TRBD1|TRBV13
CASSLDQRQGYEQYF
TGTGCCAGCAGCTTAGACCAACGACAGGGCTACGAGCAGTACTTC
>NA|TRBJ2-5|TRBD2|TRBV19
CASSTRTSGQETQYF
TGTGCCAGTAGTACCCGGACTAGCGGACAAGAGACCCAGTACTTC
>NA|TRBJ2-7|NA|TRBV15
CATSRATGNEQYF
TGTGCCACCAGCAGGGCCACAGGGAACGAGCAGTACTTC
>NA|TRBJ1-1|NA|TRBV19
CASSQQVNTEAFF
TGTGCCAGTAGTCAACAGGTTAACACTGAAGCTTTCTTT
>NA|TRBJ1-1|NA|TRBV6-1
CASSEVPSGAFF
TGTGCCAGCAGTGAAGTGCCCAGTGGAGCTTTCTTT
>NA|TRBJ1-4|NA|TRBV6-5
CASSLSDFQGEKLFF
TGTGCCAGCAGTCTCTCGGACTTTCAGGGGGAAAAACTGTTTTTT
>NA|TRBJ2-1|NA|TRBV4-1
CASSPLLDSPNEQFF
TGCGCCAGCAGCCCCCTGCTGGACAGTCCCAATGAGCAGTTCTTC
>NA|TRBJ1-2|TRBD1|TRBV29-1
CSARGQANYGYTF
TGCAGCGCCCGGGGACAGGCTAACTATGGCTACACCTTC